The following is a TCR beta chain sequence with its context. The CDR3 length is 15 residues. Germline V gene lookup returns CDR1 SGHTA and CDR2 FQGNSA. V lost 4 bases to trimming and J lost 5 bases; unmatched junction nucleotides: 10. This entry is derived from a study of blood T cell repertoires in COVID-19. Data came from immunoSEQ multiplex PCR; TCRdb stores just in-frame clones and leaves some out. The data contain 310,000 or so clones, approximately 90% of them singletons. Input material: PBMCs or T cells enriched from blood (not recorded which). V usage is TRBV7-2 and J usage is TRBJ1-2; 7 bases map to TRBD1. The clonotype was recovered from a woman aged 18-29 years who had recovered from COVID-19. The chain's CDR3 is CASSSESRQGYGYTF. The CDR3, as DNA: TGTGCCAGCAGCTCCGAATCAAGACAGGGATATGGCTACACCTTC.